A single count supports the clone carrying this T cell receptor (beta chain). Assay: immunoSEQ multiplex PCR; the TCRdb copy retains only in-frame clones and omits some. The sample holds some 45,000 clones; around 85% are singletons and the top ten take 0.3% to 0.45%. The sample belongs to a study of OX40 agonist ivuxolimab in advanced cancers. The receptor's source is an adult with an advanced solid tumor such as melanoma, head and neck, liver or kidney cancer. Sequenced material: CD4+ or CD8+ T cells sorted from blood, taken in a trial of the OX40 agonist ivuxolimab.

The CDR3 DNA is TGTGCCAGCAGCTTAGTCGGGGGGCAGAGGGAAAAACTGTTTTTT. Encoded protein: CASSLVGGQREKLFF. V and J are TRBV7-2 and TRBJ1-4, with TRBD1 as a possible D gene (6 bases). From germline, CDR1 is SGHTA and CDR2 FQGNSA. The CDR3 is 15 residues long. V dropped 1 base and J dropped 8 bases, with 14 bases sitting between them. Drawing the rest from reference TRBV7-2 and TRBJ1-4, the complete variable domain is GAGVSQSPSNKVTEKGKDVELRCDPISGHTALYWYRQSLGQGLEFLIYFQGNSAPDKSGLPSDRFSAERTGGSVSTLTIQRTQQEDSAVYLCASSLVGGQREKLFFGSGTQLSVL.